One sample yielded the 14 T cell receptor beta chains listed below, sequenced in a study of OX40 agonist ivuxolimab in advanced cancers. This table comes from immunoSEQ multiplex PCR, and its TCRdb copy is limited to in-frame clones, with some not included. The table includes some 14,000 clones, about 80% detected once. The sequencing here drew on CD4+ or CD8+ T cells sorted from blood, taken in a trial of the OX40 agonist ivuxolimab. These receptor sequences come from an adult with an advanced solid tumor such as melanoma, head and neck, liver or kidney cancer.

The chain couples TRBV7-9 to TRBJ1-1, with D tentatively TRBD1 (5 bases). Trimming stripped 10 bases from V and 10 bases from J, with 16 bases between. Germline V CDR1 and CDR2: SEHNR, FQNEAQ (reference sequence). CDR3 length equals 11 residues. CDR3 protein: CAIALGVGAFF. CDR3 coding DNA: TGTGCCATCGCCCTAGGGGTTGGAGCTTTCTTT.

A remark on this clone: No conserved phenylalanine or tryptophan is present at the end of the CDR3, so a read error is the likely explanation. The limits of the CDR3 on the DNA are not certain, so only TCRdb's listed CDR3 is given. The chain combines TRBV11-2 with TRBJ1-2; the D segment call TRBD1 is taken from the table without a DNA check. The CDR3 has 11 amino acids, counting both end residues. From germline, CDR1 is SGHAT and CDR2 FQNNGV. This chain's CDR3 is CASSLGGTGFL.

V gene TRBV7-2 combines with J gene TRBJ2-1; 13 nucleotides agree with TRBD2. Germline CDR1 reads SGHTA; CDR2 reads FQGNSA. The length of the CDR3 is 16 residues. V shed 3 bases and J 8 bases; nucleotides not matched to a gene: 7. This CDR3 reads CASSLPGLAGIDEQFF. Written as DNA, the CDR3 is TGTGCCAGCAGCTTGCCGGGACTAGCGGGAATCGATGAGCAGTTCTTC. The full variable domain, with the rest looked up from reference TRBV7-2 and TRBJ2-1, is GAGVSQSPSNKVTEKGKDVELRCDPISGHTALYWYRQSLGQGLEFLIYFQGNSAPDKSGLPSDRFSAERTGGSVSTLTIQRTQQEDSAVYLCASSLPGLAGIDEQFFGPGTRLTVL.

The chain carries TRBV2 and TRBJ2-1; 8 nucleotides align to TRBD2. The CDR3 is 14 residues long. Trimming took 7 bases from V and 4 from J; bases not matched to a gene: 6. Germline V gene data show CDR1 as SNHLY and CDR2 as FYNNEI. CDR3: CASKASGSYNEQFF. CDR3 nucleotide sequence: TGTGCCAGCAAGGCTAGCGGGTCGTACAATGAGCAGTTCTTC.

V and J are TRBV7-3 and TRBJ2-1, with D possibly called TRBD1 or TRBD2 (5 bases each). CDR1 is SGHTA and CDR2 is FQGTGA in the germline V gene. The CDR3 extends over 14 amino acids. V gave up 5 bases and J gave up 4 bases, with 12 bases separating them. The CDR3 coding sequence is TGTGCCAGCAGCCCCGGGACCACTTACAATGAGCAGTTCTTC. Translation: CASSPGTTYNEQFF.

This clone was detected only once. The rearrangement links TRBV6-6 to TRBJ2-7, with 7 bases aligning to TRBD1. The CDR3 totals 14 residues. Germline CDR1 reads MNHNY; CDR2 reads SVGAGI (reference sequence). Unmatched junction bases numbered 7, after V lost 5 bases and J lost 3 bases. The DNA for the CDR3 is TGTGCCAGCAGTCACCTGCCAGGGGGCTACGAGCAGTACTTC. This sequence encodes CASSHLPGGYEQYF.

The chain couples TRBV7-3 to TRBJ2-1; D tentatively fits TRBD1 or TRBD2 (5 bases each). Germline-derived CDR1 and CDR2 are SGHTA and FQGTGA. The CDR3 runs 12 residues. V lost 4 bases to trimming and J lost 8 bases, with 9 bases between them. Here the CDR3 reads CASSYGGYEQFF. In DNA, the CDR3 is TGTGCCAGCAGCTATGGGGGTTATGAGCAGTTCTTC.

The chain has TRBV27 and TRBJ2-7; 7 bases map to TRBD1. V trimming: 4 bases; J trimming: 7 bases; junction bases outside the gene matches: 4. The CDR3 is 12 residues long. Germline V gene sequence: CDR1 MNHEY, CDR2 SMNVEV (reference sequence). Written as DNA, the CDR3 is TGTGCCAGCAGTTCTTCAGGGGGTGAGCAGTACTTC. Amino acids: CASSSSGGEQYF.

This rearrangement joins TRBV5-4 to TRBJ2-1, with D possibly TRBD1 on 6 matching bases. The CDR3 is made up of 13 amino acids. The ends were cut back, 3 bases at V and 4 bases at J, with 8 bases in the middle. Germline CDR1 is SGHNT and CDR2 is YYREEE (reference sequence). The chain's CDR3 is CASSWTVYNEQFF. CDR3 nucleotides: TGTGCCAGCAGCTGGACAGTTTACAATGAGCAGTTCTTC.

The J gene is TRBJ1-1, the V gene TRBV30, with TRBD1 identical over 8 bases. The V gene end was trimmed by 7 bases and the J gene end by 0 bases; junction bases not matched to a gene: 4. This CDR3 contains 13 residues. Per germline, CDR1 GTSNPN and CDR2 SVGIG (reference sequence). The CDR3 DNA reads TGTGCCTATCGGACAGGGATGAACACTGAAGCTTTCTTT. As protein: CAYRTGMNTEAFF.

The rearrangement uses TRBV5-6 and TRBJ2-3; TRBD2 agrees at 10 bases. CDR1 is SGHDT, CDR2 YYEEEE, per germline. The CDR3 is 19 amino acids. V shed 0 bases, J shed 4 bases, and the junction held 14 bases outside the gene matches. The CDR3 protein is CASSLASLDSGGLADTQYF. CDR3 coding DNA: TGTGCCAGCAGCTTGGCTTCCCTTGATAGCGGGGGGTTGGCAGATACGCAGTATTTT.

The genes are TRBV19 and TRBJ2-1; D remains unclear. Germline V gene lookup returns CDR1 LNHDA and CDR2 SQIVND (reference sequence). V was cut by 9 bases and J by 8 bases, with 14 bases left in between. The CDR3 spans 12 residues. The DNA for the CDR3 is TGTGCCAGCAACAACCTAGGCGATGAGCAGTTCTTC. Amino acids: CASNNLGDEQFF.

The chain is built from TRBV18 and TRBJ2-7, with D unclear. The CDR3 covers 15 residues. Germline values: CDR1 KGHSH, CDR2 LQKENI. Trimming took off 0 bases at V and 5 bases at J, with 14 bases between the two ends. The CDR3 sequence: CASSPPGRREDEQYF. In DNA, the CDR3 is TGTGCCAGCTCACCACCGGGCAGGCGTGAGGACGAGCAGTACTTC.

The rearrangement joins TRBV30 to TRBJ1-5; 7 nucleotides agree with TRBD1. This CDR3 has 13 residues. V gave up 1 base and J gave up 6 bases; unmatched junction bases: 3. Per the germline V gene, CDR1 is GTSNPN and CDR2 is SVGIG (reference sequence). The CDR3 coding sequence is TGTGCCTGGAGTGAGACAGGGAGTCAGCCCCAGCATTTT. Translation: CAWSETGSQPQHF.